The TCR beta chain described here comes from a study of monozygotic twins with inflammatory bowel disease. The study, taken as a whole, reports: Clonotypes shared with others were fewer in IBD patients than in healthy twins, especially with disease activity.

Worth noting for this clonotype: Antigen specificity is unknown.

Every TCR library drew on approximately 3,700 ng of total RNA. Eight separate reactions for every sample produced the cDNA. Template switching appended UMIs that held a 6-nucleotide sample barcode. Reprocessing the 5' RACE reads, TCRdb reports a single entry for every CDR3 protein and omits DNA. The repertoire shows fewer than 450,000 distinct CDR3 sequences; the top ten hold 2.6%. This CDR3 region has 15 residues. Germline loops: CDR1 LNHNV, CDR2 YYDKDF (reference sequence). Sequencing input: blood. The chain links TRBV15 to TRBJ2-7; TCRdb's D call of TRBD1 is untestable without DNA. The receptor was derived from a human donor with ulcerative colitis or Crohn's disease, or a healthy co-twin of an affected twin (not recorded which). CDR3 sequence: CATSRDERTAYEQYF.